Described below is a single TCR beta chain sequence and its context. Sequencing used immunoSEQ multiplex PCR; TCRdb keeps in-frame clones, though not all of them. In the table there are tens of thousands of clones, about 90% of which are singletons. This record comes from a study of T cell changes during pregnancy in multiple sclerosis. Germline values: CDR1 SGDLS, CDR2 YYNGEE. The CDR3 contains 14 residues. Trimming took 0 bases from V and 2 from J, leaving 5 bases between them. This sample comprised CD4+ T cells from peripheral blood mononuclear cells, obtained after pregnancy. The receptor's source is a female donor with multiple sclerosis, enrolled in a pregnancy study. This rearrangement joins TRBV9 to TRBJ1-4; D unresolved. The CDR3: CASSVGGTNEKLFF. The CDR3 region has the DNA TGTGCCAGCAGCGTAGGAGGGACTAATGAAAAACTGTTTTTT.